These T cell receptor beta chains were read from a single sample in a study of shared clonotypes between healthy human individuals. The repertoire was sequenced with immunoSEQ multiplex PCR; TCRdb's copy has only in-frame clones and lacks some. The sample consists of 1,400,000 or so clones, 98% of them appearing once. The specimen was naive CD4+ T cells sorted from blood. The source of these receptors is a man aged 25-45 years in good health. CDR3s include the opening cysteine and the closing phenylalanine or tryptophan. The D gene is left open where the match is weak.

d_call,v_call,cdr3_aa
-,TRBV9,CASSVAQKNTEAFF
-,TRBV30,CAWSVQGMSGYTF
TRBD1,TRBV7-2,CASSPGQGRPSGYTF
-,TRBV29-1,CSAWEDKNIQYF
-,TRBV29-1,CSGGGGNQPQHF
-,TRBV18,CASSQDYYGYTF
-,TRBV13,CASRLLGYTGELFF
-,TRBV10-1,CASSESPVQEQYF
-,TRBV11-2,CASSLAGTYGYTF
TRBD2,TRBV11-2,CASSLDLLAGDTQYF
-,TRBV10-3,CAIRQGAGEKLFF
-,TRBV7-9,CASSPRTVSSYEQYF
-,TRBV18,CASSPDAHEQYF
TRBD2,TRBV5-1,CASSLAGTSGKFEQFF
-,TRBV6-1,CASSEGYSNQPQHF
-,TRBV6-1,CASSLEGLTNEQFF
TRBD1,TRBV5-6,CASNRLTGGGTGNTIYF
-,TRBV2,CASSYLPDAYSNQPQHF
TRBD1,TRBV10-1,CASKAGTGGSNTGELFF
-,TRBV7-9,CASSSGLIYEQYF
TRBD2,TRBV27,CASSLIAGGTDTQYF
TRBD2,TRBV5-1,CASTIPGGAYEQYF
-,TRBV6-6,CASRGTTGGSTDTQYF
-,TRBV6-1,CASSEARVTDTQYF
TRBD2,TRBV5-6,CASSLYLTSGISEQYF
-,TRBV19,CASSLDRSRYGYTF
-,TRBV18,CASSPQKNTGELFF
-,TRBV19,CASMGRQETQYF
-,TRBV5-1,CASSSWGQTQYF
-,TRBV29-1,CSVHSGSPGEKLFF
TRBD2,TRBV5-6,CASSPGTSGSVLWDTQYF
-,TRBV28,CASRFLGRDHEQFF
-,TRBV6-5,CASSYRGSITEAFF
-,TRBV6-1,CASSALRSYEQYF
-,TRBV9,CASSVAGANVLTF
-,TRBV25-1,CASSHLGLRAGELFF
TRBD1,TRBV11-2,CASSTLDRFSYEQYF